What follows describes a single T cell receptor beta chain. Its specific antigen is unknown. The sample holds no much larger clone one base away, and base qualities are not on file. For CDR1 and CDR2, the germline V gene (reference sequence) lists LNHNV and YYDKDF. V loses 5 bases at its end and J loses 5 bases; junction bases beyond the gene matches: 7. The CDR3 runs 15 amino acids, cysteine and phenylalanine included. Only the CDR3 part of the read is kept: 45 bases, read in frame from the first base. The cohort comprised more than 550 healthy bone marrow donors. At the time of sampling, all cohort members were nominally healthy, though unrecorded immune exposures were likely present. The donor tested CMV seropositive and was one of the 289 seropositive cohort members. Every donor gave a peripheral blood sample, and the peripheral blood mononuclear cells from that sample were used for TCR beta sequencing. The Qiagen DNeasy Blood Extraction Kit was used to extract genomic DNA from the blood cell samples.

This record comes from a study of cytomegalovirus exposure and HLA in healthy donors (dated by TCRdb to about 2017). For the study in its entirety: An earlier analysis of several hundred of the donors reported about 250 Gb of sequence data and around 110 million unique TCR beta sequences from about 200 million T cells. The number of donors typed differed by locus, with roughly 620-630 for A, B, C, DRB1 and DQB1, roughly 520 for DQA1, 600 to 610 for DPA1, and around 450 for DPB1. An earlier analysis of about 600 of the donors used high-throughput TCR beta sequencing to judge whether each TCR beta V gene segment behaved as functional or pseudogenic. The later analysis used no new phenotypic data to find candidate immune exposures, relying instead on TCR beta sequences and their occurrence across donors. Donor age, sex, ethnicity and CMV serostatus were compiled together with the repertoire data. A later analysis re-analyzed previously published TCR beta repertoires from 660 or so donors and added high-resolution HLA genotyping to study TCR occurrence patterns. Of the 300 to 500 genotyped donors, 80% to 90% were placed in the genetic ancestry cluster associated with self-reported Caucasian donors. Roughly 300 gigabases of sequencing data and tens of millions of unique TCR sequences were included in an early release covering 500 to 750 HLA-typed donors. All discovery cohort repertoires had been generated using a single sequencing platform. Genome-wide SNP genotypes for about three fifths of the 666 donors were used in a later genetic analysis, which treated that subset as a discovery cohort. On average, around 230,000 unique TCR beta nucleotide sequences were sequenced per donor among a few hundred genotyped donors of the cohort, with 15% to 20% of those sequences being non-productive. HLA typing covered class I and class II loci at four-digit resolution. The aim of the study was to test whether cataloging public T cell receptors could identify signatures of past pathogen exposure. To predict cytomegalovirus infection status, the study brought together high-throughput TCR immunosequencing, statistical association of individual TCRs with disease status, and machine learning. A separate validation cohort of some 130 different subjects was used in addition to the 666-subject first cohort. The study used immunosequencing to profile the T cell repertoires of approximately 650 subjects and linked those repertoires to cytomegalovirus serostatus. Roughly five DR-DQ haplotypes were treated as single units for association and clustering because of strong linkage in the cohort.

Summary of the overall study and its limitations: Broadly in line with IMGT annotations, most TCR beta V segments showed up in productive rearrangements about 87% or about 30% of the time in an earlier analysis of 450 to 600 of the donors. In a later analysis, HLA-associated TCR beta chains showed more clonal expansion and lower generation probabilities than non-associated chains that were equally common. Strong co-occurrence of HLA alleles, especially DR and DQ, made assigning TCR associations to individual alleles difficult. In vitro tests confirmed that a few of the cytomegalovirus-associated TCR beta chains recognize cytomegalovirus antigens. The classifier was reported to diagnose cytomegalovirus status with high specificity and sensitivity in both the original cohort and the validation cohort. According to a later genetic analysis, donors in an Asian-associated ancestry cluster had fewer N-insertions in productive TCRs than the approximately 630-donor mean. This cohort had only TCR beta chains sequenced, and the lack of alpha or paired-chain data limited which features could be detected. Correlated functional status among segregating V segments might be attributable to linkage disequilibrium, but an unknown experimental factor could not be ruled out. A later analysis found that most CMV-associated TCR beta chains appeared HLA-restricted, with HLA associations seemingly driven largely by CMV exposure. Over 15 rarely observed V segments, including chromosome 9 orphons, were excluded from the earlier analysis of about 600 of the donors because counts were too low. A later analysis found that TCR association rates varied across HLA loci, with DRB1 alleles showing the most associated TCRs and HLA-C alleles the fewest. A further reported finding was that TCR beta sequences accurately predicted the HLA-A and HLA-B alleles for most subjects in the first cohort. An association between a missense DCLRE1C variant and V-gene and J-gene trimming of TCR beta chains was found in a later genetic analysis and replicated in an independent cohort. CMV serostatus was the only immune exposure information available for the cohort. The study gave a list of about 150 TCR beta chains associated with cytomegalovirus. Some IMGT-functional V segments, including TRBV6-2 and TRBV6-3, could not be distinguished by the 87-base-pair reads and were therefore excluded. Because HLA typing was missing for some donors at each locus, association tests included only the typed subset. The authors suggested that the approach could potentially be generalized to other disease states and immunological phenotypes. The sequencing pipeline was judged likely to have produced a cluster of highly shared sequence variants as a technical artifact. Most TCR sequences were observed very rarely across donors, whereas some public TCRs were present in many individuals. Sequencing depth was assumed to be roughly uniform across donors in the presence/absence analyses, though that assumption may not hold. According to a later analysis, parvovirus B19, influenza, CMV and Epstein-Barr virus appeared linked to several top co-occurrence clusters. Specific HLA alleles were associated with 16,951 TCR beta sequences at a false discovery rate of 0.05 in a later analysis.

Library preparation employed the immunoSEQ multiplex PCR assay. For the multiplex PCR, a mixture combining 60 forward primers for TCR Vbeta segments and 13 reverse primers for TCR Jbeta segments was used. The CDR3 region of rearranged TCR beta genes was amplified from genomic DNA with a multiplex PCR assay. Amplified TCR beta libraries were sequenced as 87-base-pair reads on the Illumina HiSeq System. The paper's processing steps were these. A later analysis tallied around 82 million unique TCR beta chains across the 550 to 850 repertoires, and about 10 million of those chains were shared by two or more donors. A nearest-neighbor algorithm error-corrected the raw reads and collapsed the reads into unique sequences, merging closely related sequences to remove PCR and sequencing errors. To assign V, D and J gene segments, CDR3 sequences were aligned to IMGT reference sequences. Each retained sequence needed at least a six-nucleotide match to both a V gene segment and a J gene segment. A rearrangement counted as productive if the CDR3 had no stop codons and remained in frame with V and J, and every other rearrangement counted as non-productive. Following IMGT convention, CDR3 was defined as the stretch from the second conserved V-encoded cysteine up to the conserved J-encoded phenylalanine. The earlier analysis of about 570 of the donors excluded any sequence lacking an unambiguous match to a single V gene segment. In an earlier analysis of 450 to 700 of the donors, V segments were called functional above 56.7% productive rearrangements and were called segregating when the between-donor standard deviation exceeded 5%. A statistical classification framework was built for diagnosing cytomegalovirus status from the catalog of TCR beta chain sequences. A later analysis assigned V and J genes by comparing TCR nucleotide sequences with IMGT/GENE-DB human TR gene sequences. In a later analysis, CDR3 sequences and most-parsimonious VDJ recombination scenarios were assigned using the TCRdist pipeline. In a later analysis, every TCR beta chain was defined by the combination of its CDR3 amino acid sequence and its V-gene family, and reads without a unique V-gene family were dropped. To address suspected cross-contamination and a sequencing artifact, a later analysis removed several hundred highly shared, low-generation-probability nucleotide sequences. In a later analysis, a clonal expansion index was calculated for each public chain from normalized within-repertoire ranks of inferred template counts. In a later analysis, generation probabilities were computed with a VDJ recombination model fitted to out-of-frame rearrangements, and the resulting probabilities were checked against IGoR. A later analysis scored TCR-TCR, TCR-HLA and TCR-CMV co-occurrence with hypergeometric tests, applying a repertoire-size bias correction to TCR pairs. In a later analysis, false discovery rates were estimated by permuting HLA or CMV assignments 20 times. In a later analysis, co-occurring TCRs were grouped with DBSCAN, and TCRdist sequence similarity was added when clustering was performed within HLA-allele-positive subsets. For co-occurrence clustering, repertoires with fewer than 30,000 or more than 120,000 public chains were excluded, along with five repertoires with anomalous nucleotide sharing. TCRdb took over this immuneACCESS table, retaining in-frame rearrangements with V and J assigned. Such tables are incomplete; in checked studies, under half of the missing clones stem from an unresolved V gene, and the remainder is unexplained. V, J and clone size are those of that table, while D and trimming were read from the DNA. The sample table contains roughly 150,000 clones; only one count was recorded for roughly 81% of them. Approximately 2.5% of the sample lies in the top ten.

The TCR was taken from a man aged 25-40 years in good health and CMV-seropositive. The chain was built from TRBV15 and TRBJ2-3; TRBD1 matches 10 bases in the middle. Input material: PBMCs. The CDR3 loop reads CATSGRDRGRDTQYF. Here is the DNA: TGTGCCACCAGCGGCCGGGACAGGGGAAGAGATACGCAGTATTTT. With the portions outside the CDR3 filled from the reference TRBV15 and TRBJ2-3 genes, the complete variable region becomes DAMVIQNPRYQVTQFGKPVTLSCSQTLNHNVMYWYQQKSSQAPKLLFHYYDKDFNNEADTPDNFQSRRPNTSFCFLDIRSPGLGDTAMYLCATSGRDRGRDTQYFGPGTRLTVL.